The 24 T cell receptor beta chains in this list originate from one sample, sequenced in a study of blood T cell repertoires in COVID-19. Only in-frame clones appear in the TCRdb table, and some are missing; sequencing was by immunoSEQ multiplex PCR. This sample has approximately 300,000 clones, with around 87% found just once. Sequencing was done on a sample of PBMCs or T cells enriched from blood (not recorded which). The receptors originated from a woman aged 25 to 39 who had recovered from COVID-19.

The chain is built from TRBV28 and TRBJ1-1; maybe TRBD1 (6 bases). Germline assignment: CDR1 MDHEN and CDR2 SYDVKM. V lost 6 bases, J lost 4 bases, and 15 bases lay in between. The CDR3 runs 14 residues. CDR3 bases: TGTGCCAGCAGACAGGGACCGGTGGGCACTGAAGCTTTCTTT. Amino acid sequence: CASRQGPVGTEAFF.

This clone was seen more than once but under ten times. CDR3 coding DNA: TGTGCCAGCAGCTTAGGAGACAGTTTCTCTGGCTACACCTTC. It encodes CASSLGDSFSGYTF. This chain connects TRBV5-5 to TRBJ1-2; possibly TRBD1 for D (5 bases). Trimming removed 2 bases at V and 7 bases at J, with 15 bases between. The CDR3 runs 14 residues. CDR1 is SGHKS and CDR2 is YYEKEE in the germline V gene (reference sequence).

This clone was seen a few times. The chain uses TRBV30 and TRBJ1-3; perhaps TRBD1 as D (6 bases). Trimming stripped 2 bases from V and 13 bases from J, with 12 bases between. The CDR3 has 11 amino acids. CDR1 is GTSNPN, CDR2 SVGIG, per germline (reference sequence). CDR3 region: CAWSTQGPIYF. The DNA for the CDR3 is TGTGCCTGGAGTACACAGGGCCCGATATATTTT.

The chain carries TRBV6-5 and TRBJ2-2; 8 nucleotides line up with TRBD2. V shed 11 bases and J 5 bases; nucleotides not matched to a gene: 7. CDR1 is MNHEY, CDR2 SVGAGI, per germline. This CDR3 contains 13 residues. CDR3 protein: CASGLEVTGELFF. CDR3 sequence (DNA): TGTGCCTCGGGACTAGAGGTTACCGGGGAGCTGTTTTTT.

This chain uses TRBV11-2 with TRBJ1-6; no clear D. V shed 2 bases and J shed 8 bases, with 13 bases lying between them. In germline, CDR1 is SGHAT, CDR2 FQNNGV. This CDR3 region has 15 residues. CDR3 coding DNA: TGTGCCAGCAGCTTACGGGGTGTGTCCGATTCACCCCTCCACTTT. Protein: CASSLRGVSDSPLHF.

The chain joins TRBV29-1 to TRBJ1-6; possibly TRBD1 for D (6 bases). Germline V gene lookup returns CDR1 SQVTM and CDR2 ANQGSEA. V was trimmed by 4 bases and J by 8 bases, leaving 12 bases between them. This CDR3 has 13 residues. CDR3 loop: CSVGQGLDSPLHF. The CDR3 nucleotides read TGCAGCGTTGGTCAGGGGTTAGATTCACCCCTCCACTTT.

CDR3 protein: CASSVDRDRSNEKLFF. CDR3 nucleotides: TGTGCCAGCAGCGTAGACCGGGACAGGAGTAATGAAAAACTGTTTTTT. This chain uses TRBV9 with TRBJ1-4; 8 bases match TRBD1. The CDR3 covers 16 residues. Losses at the gene ends were 0 bases for V and 4 bases for J; bases not matched to a gene: 5. Germline CDR1 and CDR2: SGDLS and YYNGEE.

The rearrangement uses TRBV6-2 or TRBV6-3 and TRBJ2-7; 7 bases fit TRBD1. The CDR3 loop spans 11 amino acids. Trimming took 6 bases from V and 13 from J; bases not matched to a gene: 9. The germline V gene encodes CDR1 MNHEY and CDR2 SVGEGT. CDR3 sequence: CASSLLDRVYF. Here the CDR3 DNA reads TGTGCCAGCAGCCTTCTTGACAGGGTATACTTC.

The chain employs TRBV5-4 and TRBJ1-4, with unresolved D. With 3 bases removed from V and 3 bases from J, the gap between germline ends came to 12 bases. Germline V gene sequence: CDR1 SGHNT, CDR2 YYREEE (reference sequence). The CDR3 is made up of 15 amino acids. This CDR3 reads CASSSLGEANEKLFF. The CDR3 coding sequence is TGTGCCAGCAGCTCTCTCGGAGAGGCTAATGAAAAACTGTTTTTT.

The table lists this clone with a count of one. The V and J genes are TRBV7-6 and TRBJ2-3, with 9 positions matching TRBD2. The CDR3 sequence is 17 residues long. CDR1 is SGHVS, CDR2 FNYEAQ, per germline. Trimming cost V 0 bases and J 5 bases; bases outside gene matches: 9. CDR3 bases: TGTGCCAGCAGCTTAGCCCCCAGCGGGGGGTCTGGAGATACGCAGTATTTT. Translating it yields CASSLAPSGGSGDTQYF.

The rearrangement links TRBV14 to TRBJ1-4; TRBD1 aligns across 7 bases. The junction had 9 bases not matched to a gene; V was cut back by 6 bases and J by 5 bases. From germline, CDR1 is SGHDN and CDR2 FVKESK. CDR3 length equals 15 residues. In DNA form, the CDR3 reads TGTGCCAGCAGAGGGCAGGGACAGCAGAATGAAAAACTGTTTTTT. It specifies CASRGQGQQNEKLFF.

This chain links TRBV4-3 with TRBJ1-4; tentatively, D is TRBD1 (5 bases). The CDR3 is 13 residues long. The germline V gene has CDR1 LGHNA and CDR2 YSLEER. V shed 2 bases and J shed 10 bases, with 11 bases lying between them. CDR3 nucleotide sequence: TGCGCCAGCAGCCAAAATGTTCAGGGAAAACTGTTTTTT. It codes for CASSQNVQGKLFF.

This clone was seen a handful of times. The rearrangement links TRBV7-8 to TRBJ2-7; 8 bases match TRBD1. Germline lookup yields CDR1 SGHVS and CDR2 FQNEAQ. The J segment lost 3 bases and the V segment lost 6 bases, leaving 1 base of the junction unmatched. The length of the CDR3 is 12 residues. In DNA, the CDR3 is TGTGCCAGCAGGGACAGGGACTACGAGCAGTACTTC. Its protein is CASRDRDYEQYF. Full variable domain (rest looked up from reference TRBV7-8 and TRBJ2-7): GAGVSQSPRYKVAKRGQDVALRCDPISGHVSLFWYQQALGQGPEFLTYFQNEAQLDKSGLPSDRFFAERPEGSVSTLKIQRTQQEDSAVYLCASRDRDYEQYFGPGTRLTVT.

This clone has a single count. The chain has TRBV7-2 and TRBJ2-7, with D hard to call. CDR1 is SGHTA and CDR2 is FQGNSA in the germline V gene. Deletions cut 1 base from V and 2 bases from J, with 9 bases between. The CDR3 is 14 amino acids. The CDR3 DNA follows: TGTGCCAGCAGCTTAGGCCCCTCTACCTACGAGCAGTACTTC. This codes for CASSLGPSTYEQYF.

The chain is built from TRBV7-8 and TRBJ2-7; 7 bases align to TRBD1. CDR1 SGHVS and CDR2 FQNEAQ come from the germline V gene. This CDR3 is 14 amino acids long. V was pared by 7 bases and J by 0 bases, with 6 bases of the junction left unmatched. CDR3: CASNPTGRSYEQYF. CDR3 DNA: TGTGCCAGCAACCCGACAGGGCGCTCCTACGAGCAGTACTTC.

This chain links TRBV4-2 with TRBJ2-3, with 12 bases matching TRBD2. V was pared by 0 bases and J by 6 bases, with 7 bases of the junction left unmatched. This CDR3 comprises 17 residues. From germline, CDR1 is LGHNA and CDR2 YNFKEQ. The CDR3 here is CASSQDPLAGGPDTQYF. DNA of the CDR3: TGTGCCAGCAGCCAAGATCCCCTAGCGGGGGGGCCGGATACGCAGTATTTT.

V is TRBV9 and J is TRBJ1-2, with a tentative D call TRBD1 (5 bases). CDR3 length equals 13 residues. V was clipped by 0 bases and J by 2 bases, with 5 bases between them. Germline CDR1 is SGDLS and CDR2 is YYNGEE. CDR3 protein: CASSVDRNYGYTF. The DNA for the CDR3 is TGTGCCAGCAGCGTAGACAGGAACTATGGCTACACCTTC.

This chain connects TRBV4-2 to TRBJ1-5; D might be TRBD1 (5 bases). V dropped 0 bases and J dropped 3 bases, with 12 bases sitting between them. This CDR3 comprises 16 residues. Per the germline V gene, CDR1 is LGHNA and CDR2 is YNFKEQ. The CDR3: CASSQDYRQYNQPQHF. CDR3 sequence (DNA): TGTGCCAGCAGCCAAGATTATAGACAGTACAATCAGCCCCAGCATTTT.

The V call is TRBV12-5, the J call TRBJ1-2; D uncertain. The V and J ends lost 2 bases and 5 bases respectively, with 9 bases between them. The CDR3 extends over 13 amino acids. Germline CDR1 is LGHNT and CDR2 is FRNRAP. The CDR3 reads CASGLTSEYGYTF. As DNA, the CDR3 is TGTGCTAGTGGTTTGACGTCAGAATATGGCTACACCTTC.

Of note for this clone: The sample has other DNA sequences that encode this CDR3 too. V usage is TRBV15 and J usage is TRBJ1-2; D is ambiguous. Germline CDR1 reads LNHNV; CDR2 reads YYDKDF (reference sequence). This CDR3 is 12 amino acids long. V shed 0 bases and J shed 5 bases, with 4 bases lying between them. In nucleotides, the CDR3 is TGTGCCACCAGCAGAGATAGTTATGGCTACACCTTC. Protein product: CATSRDSYGYTF.

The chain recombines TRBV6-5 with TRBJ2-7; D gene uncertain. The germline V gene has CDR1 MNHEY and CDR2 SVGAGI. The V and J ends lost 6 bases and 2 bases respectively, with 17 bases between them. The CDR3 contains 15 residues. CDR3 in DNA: TGTGCCAGCAGCCCCTCCGCCGACAAGCCCTACGAGCAGTACTTC. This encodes CASSPSADKPYEQYF.

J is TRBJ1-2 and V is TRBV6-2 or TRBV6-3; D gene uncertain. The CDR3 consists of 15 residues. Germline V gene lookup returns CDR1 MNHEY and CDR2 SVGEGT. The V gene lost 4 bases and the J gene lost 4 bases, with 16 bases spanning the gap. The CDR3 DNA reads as TGTGCCAGCAGTTCCCCCCCTCGGGTCGGCTATGGCTACACCTTC. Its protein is CASSSPPRVGYGYTF.

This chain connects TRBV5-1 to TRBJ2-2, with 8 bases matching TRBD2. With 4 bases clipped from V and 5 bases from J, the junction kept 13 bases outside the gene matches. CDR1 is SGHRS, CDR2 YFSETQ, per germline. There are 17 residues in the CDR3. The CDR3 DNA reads TGCGCCAGCAGCCCCATCCCCGGGACTAGTGCTACCGGGGAGCTGTTTTTT. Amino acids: CASSPIPGTSATGELFF.

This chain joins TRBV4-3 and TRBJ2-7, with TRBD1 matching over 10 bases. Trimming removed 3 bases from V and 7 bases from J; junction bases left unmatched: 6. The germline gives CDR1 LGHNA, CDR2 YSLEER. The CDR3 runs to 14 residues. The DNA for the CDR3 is TGCGCCAGCAGCCAGGACCGGACAGGGGGAGAGCAGTACTTC. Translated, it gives CASSQDRTGGEQYF.